A selection of T cell receptor beta chains follows, all from one sample in a study of blood T cell repertoires in COVID-19. The method was immunoSEQ multiplex PCR; TCRdb's version includes in-frame clones alone and lacks a portion of them. Of fewer than 400,000 clones detected, around 82% appear once; the ten largest clones hold around 3%. The sequenced sample was peripheral blood. These receptors all stem from a man in his thirties or forties with active or convalescent COVID-19. CDR3s include the opening cysteine and the closing phenylalanine or tryptophan. D genes are given only for firm matches. The size entry is marked missing in some rows and otherwise reads once, few, many or a size class.

NA,TRBJ2-2,NA,TRBV11-2,TGTGCCAGCAGCATTCGTGCAGGGTGGGACACCGGGGAGCTGTTTTTT,CASSIRAGWDTGELFF
NA,TRBJ2-3,few,TRBV7-9,TGTGCCAGCTCCGAGGCAGATACGCAGTATTTT,CASSEADTQYF
NA,TRBJ1-3,NA,TRBV5-4,TGTGCCAGCAGCTTGAAATCCCAAGCAGGCTCTGGAAACACCATATATTTT,CASSLKSQAGSGNTIYF
TRBD2,TRBJ2-3,NA,TRBV2,TGTGCCAGCAGTGACCCTAGCGGGAGGGGAATCGATACGCAGTATTTT,CASSDPSGRGIDTQYF
TRBD1,TRBJ2-2,NA,TRBV9,TGTGCCAGCAGCATCACAGGGGTTAACACCGGGGAGCTGTTTTTT,CASSITGVNTGELFF
TRBD1,TRBJ2-7,NA,TRBV12-3/TRBV12-4,TGTGCCAGCAGTCCCACAGGGGTCGAGCAGTACTTC,CASSPTGVEQYF
TRBD1,TRBJ1-6,NA,TRBV2,TGTGCCAGCAGTGCGGACAGGGGGCGCCGTTCACCCCTCCACTTT,CASSADRGRRSPLHF
TRBD2,TRBJ2-5,NA,TRBV5-4,TGTGCCAGCAGCCGGACTAGCGGGGTCCAAGAGACCCAGTACTTC,CASSRTSGVQETQYF
TRBD2,TRBJ2-3,once,TRBV27,TGTGCCAGCAGCAACCCTGGGAGCGGGAGTGGGGCAGATACGCAGTATTTT,CASSNPGSGSGADTQYF
NA,TRBJ1-1,NA,TRBV9,TGTGCCAGCAGCGTAGTACCAGGGTGGGACACTGAAGCTTTCTTT,CASSVVPGWDTEAFF
TRBD1,TRBJ2-7,NA,TRBV6-5,TGTGCCAGCAGTCCGACAGGGATTTCTTACGAGCAGTACTTC,CASSPTGISYEQYF
NA,TRBJ1-3,NA,TRBV10-2,TGCGCCAGCAGTGAGGCGGGCGGGGCTGGAAACACCATATATTTT,CASSEAGGAGNTIYF
TRBD2,TRBJ2-7,NA,TRBV11-3,TGTGCCAGCAGCTTTGGGGGAGGGCCTCAGCCGCAGTACTTC,CASSFGGGPQPQYF
NA,TRBJ1-5,few,TRBV4-1,TGCGCCAGCAGCCAAGTGGGGGGGCCCCAGCATTTT,CASSQVGGPQHF
NA,TRBJ1-1,NA,TRBV29-1,TGCAGCGGCGGCGGGGCAGTCACTGAAGCTTTCTTT,CSGGGAVTEAFF
NA,TRBJ1-1,NA,TRBV10-3,TGTGCCATCAGTGAGTCGTCGGGGGGCACTGAAGCTTTCTTT,CAISESSGGTEAFF
TRBD1,TRBJ1-5,NA,TRBV11-2,TGTGCCAGCAGCTATCAGGGGGGCAATCAGCCCCAGCATTTT,CASSYQGGNQPQHF
NA,TRBJ1-5,NA,TRBV4-3,TGCGCCAGCAGCCAAGACAAGTTCGTAGGGGGGGCTCAGCCCCAGCATTTT,CASSQDKFVGGAQPQHF
NA,TRBJ2-1,few,TRBV21-1,TGTGCCAGCACCCTCAGGGTAGGGGGGGTACAGGGGCAGTTCTTC,CASTLRVGGVQGQFF
TRBD2,TRBJ2-2,NA,TRBV6-2/TRBV6-3,TGTGCCAGCAGTACAACTAGCGGGAGGATTTCCGGGGAGCTGTTTTTT,CASSTTSGRISGELFF
NA,TRBJ2-7,NA,TRBV29-1,TGCAGCGTTGCTCAGGGTGGGTCCTACGAGCAGTACTTC,CSVAQGGSYEQYF
TRBD2,TRBJ2-5,NA,TRBV5-1,TGCGCCAGCAGCCGGACTAGCGGGTCGGAGTACCAAGAGACCCAGTACTTC,CASSRTSGSEYQETQYF
TRBD2,TRBJ2-1,NA,TRBV9,TGTGCCAGCAGCGCTAGCGGGCTCTACAATGAGCAGTTCTTC,CASSASGLYNEQFF
NA,TRBJ2-3,NA,TRBV13,TGTGCCAGCAGCCCGAGGCGTACAGGTACAGATACGCAGTATTTT,CASSPRRTGTDTQYF
TRBD2,TRBJ2-7,few,TRBV18,TGTGCCAGCTCACCGATGAGGCTAGCGGGGGATTTTTACGAGCAGTACTTC,CASSPMRLAGDFYEQYF
TRBD1,TRBJ2-2,NA,TRBV7-2,TGTGCCAGCAGCCTTTCCGCGATAAGGGGGCGAACCGGGGAGCTGTTTTTT,CASSLSAIRGRTGELFF
TRBD1,TRBJ1-2,NA,TRBV5-6,TGTGCCAGCAGCTGGTCGGGACAGAACTATGGCTACACCTTC,CASSWSGQNYGYTF
NA,TRBJ1-1,NA,TRBV5-4,TGTGCCAGCAGCTTTGGCTCGGGAAACACTGAAGCTTTCTTT,CASSFGSGNTEAFF
TRBD1,TRBJ1-5,many,TRBV4-1,TGCGCCAGCAGCCACTGGGGGGACAGGGGACAGCCCCAGCATTTT,CASSHWGDRGQPQHF
NA,TRBJ2-7,NA,TRBV11-2,TGTGCCAGCAGATATTACCGGGACAAGGGAACCTACGAGCAGTACTTC,CASRYYRDKGTYEQYF
TRBD2,TRBJ2-1,once,TRBV7-9,TGTGCCAGCAGCCCCGGACCTGGGGGACTAGCGGGGGAGACAAAGCAGTTCTTC,CASSPGPGGLAGETKQFF
NA,TRBJ1-2,NA,TRBV4-2,TGTGCCAGCAGCCCGGACAGCCTCTATGGCTACACCTTC,CASSPDSLYGYTF
NA,TRBJ2-7,few,TRBV4-1,TGCGCCAGCAGCCAAGGATCCCTAGCGCAGAACTACGAGCAGTACTTC,CASSQGSLAQNYEQYF
NA,TRBJ2-1,NA,TRBV6-2/TRBV6-3,TGTGCCAGCAGTTACCCTGGACTCTCCTACAATGAGCAGTTCTTC,CASSYPGLSYNEQFF
TRBD1,TRBJ2-5,few,TRBV7-7,TGTGCCAGCAGCCCGACAGGGGAGACCCAGTACTTC,CASSPTGETQYF
NA,TRBJ2-3,NA,TRBV7-2,TGTGCCAGCAGCTTCCGGGGGACGCAGTATTTT,CASSFRGTQYF
NA,TRBJ2-7,few,TRBV6-6,TGTGCCAGCAGTTACTCGAGGGCGGCGGATCGAAGGGAACAGTACTTC,CASSYSRAADRREQYF
TRBD1,TRBJ1-2,once,TRBV19,TGTGCCAGTAGTATAGGGACAGGGGGAAGAACGGGAGGCTACACCTTC,CASSIGTGGRTGGYTF
NA,TRBJ1-2,NA,TRBV27,TGTGCCAGCAGTTTGTCGGCAGGGGCTTTTGACTATGGCTACACCTTC,CASSLSAGAFDYGYTF
NA,TRBJ1-3,NA,TRBV3-1/TRBV3-2,TGTGCCAGCAGGGTCTCAGGGGAAGGAAACACCATATATTTT,CASRVSGEGNTIYF
TRBD1,TRBJ2-7,NA,TRBV7-2,TGTGCCAGCACTCGATCGACAGGGGAGACCCACGAGCAGTACTTC,CASTRSTGETHEQYF
TRBD1,TRBJ2-5,NA,TRBV28,TGTGCCAGCAGTACCACCGGGACAGTCCAAGAGACCCAGTACTTC,CASSTTGTVQETQYF
NA,TRBJ1-1,NA,TRBV27,TGTGCCAGCAGTTTATCCCGACAGGCGAGAGCTTTCTTT,CASSLSRQARAFF
NA,TRBJ1-1,NA,TRBV6-5,TGTGCCAGCAGGACCGGGACAGAAGCTTTCTTT,CASRTGTEAFF
TRBD1,TRBJ2-7,NA,TRBV7-9,TGTGCCACCGGACAGGGGAACGAGCAGTACTTC,CATGQGNEQYF
NA,TRBJ1-6,NA,TRBV14,TGTGCCAGCAGCCAACAGGGTACCTATAATTCACCCCTCCACTTT,CASSQQGTYNSPLHF
TRBD1,TRBJ1-1,NA,TRBV5-1,TGCGCCAGCAGCTACGGACAGGGAAGGGCAACTACTGAAGCTTTCTTT,CASSYGQGRATTEAFF
NA,TRBJ1-4,NA,TRBV7-2,TGTGCCTCCTCTGCCCCCGGGGGGGAAAAACTGTTTTTT,CASSAPGGEKLFF
TRBD2,TRBJ2-1,NA,TRBV7-2,TGTGCCAGCAGCTTAAGGGAGGGCCTTTACAATGAGCAGTTCTTC,CASSLREGLYNEQFF
TRBD1,TRBJ1-6,NA,TRBV5-8,TGTGCCAGCAGCCCGGAGCCTGCGGACAGGGGTTCACCCCTCCACTTT,CASSPEPADRGSPLHF
NA,TRBJ2-3,NA,TRBV3-1/TRBV3-2,TGTGCCAGCAGCCAAGGCAGGGGCACAGATACGCAGTATTTT,CASSQGRGTDTQYF
NA,TRBJ2-1,NA,TRBV4-1,TGCGCCAGCAGCCAAACAGGTCTGAGCTCCTACAATGAGCAGTTCTTC,CASSQTGLSSYNEQFF
NA,TRBJ2-3,once,TRBV4-3,TGCGCCAGCAGCCAAGATGGTTCGCCCCTAGCGAGCACAGATACGCAGTATTTT,CASSQDGSPLASTDTQYF
TRBD2,TRBJ2-1,NA,TRBV4-3,TGCGCCAGCAGCCAACTAGCGGGGGGTAATGAGCAGTTCTTC,CASSQLAGGNEQFF
NA,TRBJ2-1,NA,TRBV19,TGTGCCAGTAGTACAGCGGCCTTTAATGAGCAGTTCTTC,CASSTAAFNEQFF
NA,TRBJ2-5,NA,TRBV6-2/TRBV6-3,TGTGCCAGCAGTTATGTCAAGGGACTGGTTCAAGAGACCCAGTACTTC,CASSYVKGLVQETQYF
TRBD1,TRBJ1-2,few,TRBV30,TGTGCCTGGAAGCGGGGGACAGCCTCTTATGGCTACACCTTC,CAWKRGTASYGYTF
NA,TRBJ1-2,NA,TRBV6-1,TGTGCCAGCAGTGAAGGGAGGGCGGCTGGGCGCGGCTACACCTTC,CASSEGRAAGRGYTF
TRBD2,TRBJ2-7,NA,TRBV18,TGTGCCAGCTCCCACCCCGGGCTAGCGGGGAAGAGGGACGAGCAGTACTTC,CASSHPGLAGKRDEQYF
TRBD2,TRBJ2-1,NA,TRBV11-3,TGTGCCAGCAGCCCTCGGGGGGACAATGAGCAGTTCTTC,CASSPRGDNEQFF